This is a list of T cell receptor beta chains from one sample in a study of cytomegalovirus exposure and HLA in healthy donors. Profiled with immunoSEQ multiplex PCR; TCRdb holds only in-frame clones, not every one. The repertoire holds about 130,000 clones, with around three quarters as singletons. Sequencing input: PBMCs. Receptor source: a man younger than 35 in good health and CMV-seronegative. The CDR3 runs from the conserved cysteine through the conserved F or W. Fields, in order: CDR3 protein, J gene, V gene.

CASSQWGQGNTGELFF | TRBJ2-2 | TRBV14
CASSQEELAGVEQFF | TRBJ2-1 | TRBV4-3
CASSPGQNTDTQYF | TRBJ2-3 | TRBV11-1
CASSQEPPGQGYQPQHF | TRBJ1-5 | TRBV4-2
CASSLGGAGSSYNEQFF | TRBJ2-1 | TRBV7-8
CASSATSGALEQYF | TRBJ2-7 | TRBV11-2
CAISEAYSGNEQFF | TRBJ2-1 | TRBV10-3
CAWRDPGWREPDTQYF | TRBJ2-3 | TRBV30
CASSPSGDRALVTQHF | TRBJ1-5 | TRBV7-2
CARSGHAQMNTEAFF | TRBJ1-1 | TRBV7-5
CASSMGGTSGRGRNEQFF | TRBJ2-1 | TRBV19
CAISEGTRNQPQHF | TRBJ1-5 | TRBV10-3
CASSLGWTEQFF | TRBJ2-1 | TRBV7-8
CASGQGLTNEKLFF | TRBJ1-4 | TRBV2
CASCTGRVSRNTGELFF | TRBJ2-2 | TRBV2
CASSVQGIDQPQHF | TRBJ1-5 | TRBV19
CASRGYRGLAGGETQYF | TRBJ2-5 | TRBV2
CASSANLEAGSTTDTQYF | TRBJ2-3 | TRBV6-9
CASSRQDRGREETQYF | TRBJ2-5 | TRBV11-2
CASSYSMRNEQFF | TRBJ2-1 | TRBV6-5
CASITPQGGDTGELFF | TRBJ2-2 | TRBV28
CASSPGHGRVNYGYTF | TRBJ1-2 | TRBV14
CASSLYPGETQYF | TRBJ2-5 | TRBV11-2
CASSYDRGTNQPQHF | TRBJ1-5 | TRBV6-5